These 18 T cell receptor beta chains originate from one sample sequenced in a study of graft-versus-host responses after intestinal transplantation (TCRdb year 2021). The method behind the library was the immunoSEQ multiplex PCR assay. In its TCRdb copy, this immuneACCESS table keeps in-frame sequences only and misses some clones. Where compared with another copy, unresolved V genes explain less than half of these, and the others have no known cause. Counted in this sample were about 120,000 clones; around nine tenths of them appeared once. More than 0.15% of the sample is taken by the ten largest. What the time point label conveys for this sample: cells obtained before transplantation from donor or recipient. Their cognate antigens are unknown. Material: unstimulated CD4+ T cells sorted from spleen or lymph node cells, obtained before intestinal transplant. These receptor sequences come from a human donor who received an intestinal transplant.

This chain links TRBV28 with TRBJ1-2, with a tentative D call TRBD1 (5 bases). The germline CDR1 and CDR2 sequences are MDHEN and SYDVKM. V was clipped by 5 bases and J by 12 bases, with 16 bases between them. The CDR3 contains 12 residues. CDR3 in DNA: TGTGCCAGCAGTCTCCCCAAGGGGAGGCACACCTTC. Residues: CASSLPKGRHTF.

This rearrangement joins TRBV7-2 to TRBJ2-3; 8 positions match TRBD2. Per the germline V gene, CDR1 is SGHTA and CDR2 is FQGNSA. The CDR3 totals 18 residues. V trimming: 1 base; J trimming: 7 bases; junction bases outside the gene matches: 16. Here the CDR3 reads CASSLGSGGYPEGNTQYF. The CDR3 nucleotides read TGTGCCAGCAGCTTAGGGAGCGGGGGTTACCCTGAGGGTAATACGCAGTATTTT.

The chain joins TRBV29-1 to TRBJ2-1; possibly TRBD1 for D (5 bases). In germline, CDR1 is SQVTM, CDR2 ANQGSEA. The CDR3 consists of 13 residues. The V end was cut by 5 bases, the J end by 6 bases, with 14 bases between. The CDR3 bases are TGCAGCGTTAGAAGACAGCTAACCAATGAGCAGTTCTTC. The encoded protein is CSVRRQLTNEQFF.

The rearrangement links TRBV9 to TRBJ2-2, with TRBD2 matching over 11 bases. This CDR3 comprises 15 residues. The V gene end was trimmed by 3 bases and the J gene end by 3 bases; junction bases not matched to a gene: 1. CDR1 SGDLS and CDR2 YYNGEE come from the germline V gene. The chain's CDR3 is CASSEGLADTGELFF. The CDR3 nucleotides read TGTGCCAGCAGCGAGGGACTAGCGGACACCGGGGAGCTGTTTTTT.

V and J are TRBV11-3 and TRBJ2-1; 10 bases match TRBD2. The CDR3 sequence is 18 residues long. The ends lost 4 bases at V and 7 bases at J; junction bases unmatched: 16. Germline-derived CDR1 and CDR2 are SGHNT and YENEEA. The CDR3 is CASSSGVLAGAVENEQFF. The CDR3 DNA is TGTGCCAGCAGCTCTGGGGTGCTAGCGGGAGCGGTGGAAAATGAGCAGTTCTTC. Full variable domain (outside the CDR3, taken from reference TRBV11-3 and TRBJ2-1): EAGVVQSPRYKIIEKKQPVAFWCNPISGHNTLYWYLQNLGQGPELLIRYENEEAVDDSQLPKDRFSAERLKGVDSTLKIQPAELGDSAVYLCASSSGVLAGAVENEQFFGPGTRLTVL.

The rearrangement uses TRBV6-1 and TRBJ1-5; D gene uncertain. The germline V gene has CDR1 MNHNS and CDR2 SASEGT. V lost 4 bases to trimming and J lost 0 bases, with 4 bases between them. The CDR3 length is 13 residues. CDR3 DNA sequence: TGTGCCAGCAGTGTGTATAGCAATCAGCCCCAGCATTTT. Its translation is CASSVYSNQPQHF.

This clone was detected a few times. The gene calls are TRBV29-1 and TRBJ2-6; D uncertain. The CDR3 spans 13 residues. The V gene lost 4 bases and the J gene lost 0 bases, with 4 bases spanning the gap. Per germline, CDR1 SQVTM and CDR2 ANQGSEA. CDR3: CSVVHSGANVLTF. The CDR3, as DNA: TGCAGCGTTGTACACTCTGGGGCCAACGTCCTGACTTTC.

This clone appeared a single time. The rearrangement joins TRBV4-3 to TRBJ2-1; 9 bases are shared with TRBD2. The CDR3 consists of 15 residues. The V segment lost 3 bases and the J segment 5 bases; nucleotides outside the gene matches: 5. Germline V gene data show CDR1 as LGHNA and CDR2 as YSLEER. For the CDR3, the DNA is TGCGCCAGCAGCCACGGACTAGCGTGGGACAATGAGCAGTTCTTC. It encodes CASSHGLAWDNEQFF.

The genes are TRBV9 and TRBJ2-7; weak D call: TRBD1 (6 bases). The V and J ends lost 3 bases and 7 bases respectively, with 8 bases between them. The germline gives CDR1 SGDLS, CDR2 YYNGEE. This CDR3 is built from 11 residues. Here the CDR3 DNA reads TGTGCCAGCAGCGGAGGGGGAGAGCAGTACTTC. Protein sequence: CASSGGGEQYF.

The rearrangement joins TRBV6-6 to TRBJ2-7; a weak D match, TRBD2 (5 bases). The CDR3 is made up of 14 amino acids. The V end lost 0 bases, the J end lost 0 bases, and 6 bases lay between the germline ends. Germline loops: CDR1 MNHNY, CDR2 SVGAGI (reference sequence). Here the CDR3 DNA reads TGTGCCAGCAGTTACTCAGCGGCCTCCTACGAGCAGTACTTC. Its protein product is CASSYSAASYEQYF.

The chain combines TRBV7-9 with TRBJ1-5; 7 nucleotides match TRBD1. There are 14 residues in the CDR3. Germline loops: CDR1 SEHNR, CDR2 FQNEAQ (reference sequence). Trimming removed 2 bases from V and 3 bases from J; junction bases left unmatched: 1. The CDR3 protein is CASSLTGDNQPQHF. In DNA, the CDR3 is TGTGCCAGCAGCTTAACAGGGGACAATCAGCCCCAGCATTTT.

V and J are TRBV13 and TRBJ2-1, with 8 bases that match TRBD2. V was clipped by 5 bases and J by 3 bases; unmatched bases: 15. Germline CDR1 reads PRHDT; CDR2 reads FYEKMQ (reference sequence). This CDR3 has 18 amino acids. As DNA, the CDR3 is TGTGCCAGCAGCCCCCTTGGTTCCGGGAGGGCTGGCTACAATGAGCAGTTCTTC. Its protein is CASSPLGSGRAGYNEQFF.

The chain recombines TRBV6-1 with TRBJ2-1; 9 bases are a match to TRBD2. J was trimmed by 8 bases and V by 5 bases; bases with no gene match: 7. This CDR3 has 14 amino acids. In germline, CDR1 is MNHNS, CDR2 SASEGT. CDR3 sequence reads: CASSRSGGWDEQFF. In DNA form, the CDR3 reads TGTGCCAGCAGTAGGAGCGGGGGGTGGGATGAGCAGTTCTTC.

CDR3 in DNA: TGTGCCAGCAGCTTAGGTCCGACAGGGAGCAATCAGCCCCAGCATTTT. Its translation: CASSLGPTGSNQPQHF. J is TRBJ1-5 and V is TRBV11-2; 7 positions match TRBD1. Per the germline V gene, CDR1 is SGHAT and CDR2 is FQNNGV. V lost 1 base to trimming and J lost 1 base; unmatched junction nucleotides: 4. The CDR3 is 16 amino acids. The variable domain in full, completed from reference TRBV11-2 and TRBJ1-5, reads EAGVAQSPRYKIIEKRQSVAFWCNPISGHATLYWYQQILGQGPKLLIQFQNNGVVDDSQLPKDRFSAERLKGVDSTLKIQPAKLEDSAVYLCASSLGPTGSNQPQHFGDGTRLSIL.

The V call is TRBV9, the J call TRBJ2-1; D is uncertain. The CDR3 runs to 16 residues. From germline, CDR1 is SGDLS and CDR2 YYNGEE. The V end lost 1 base, the J end lost 5 bases, and 16 bases lay between the germline ends. CDR3 DNA sequence: TGTGCCAGCAGCGTATTCTACCCTTCGAATCACAATGAGCAGTTCTTC. This gives the protein CASSVFYPSNHNEQFF. Using reference TRBV9 and TRBJ2-1 for the parts outside the CDR3, the full variable domain is DSGVTQTPKHLITATGQRVTLRCSPRSGDLSVYWYQQSLDQGLQFLIQYYNGEERAKGNILERFSAQQFPDLHSELNLSSLELGDSALYFCASSVFYPSNHNEQFFGPGTRLTVL.

This chain connects TRBV4-3 to TRBJ2-5; tentative D call: TRBD2 (5 bases). The CDR3 runs 14 residues. From germline, CDR1 is LGHNA and CDR2 YSLEER. V lost 0 bases, J lost 2 bases, and 7 bases lay in between. CDR3 bases: TGCGCCAGCAGCCAAGACGGGGTTCAAGAGACCCAGTACTTC. As protein: CASSQDGVQETQYF.

The chain joins TRBV4-2 to TRBJ2-7; 9 bases match TRBD1. The ends lost 0 bases at V and 3 bases at J; junction bases unmatched: 15. Germline V CDR1 and CDR2: LGHNA, YNFKEQ. The CDR3 has 19 amino acids. For the CDR3, the DNA is TGTGCCAGCAGCCAAGAAGGGGCGGGGGACAGGGAACTATACTACGAGCAGTACTTC. This gives the protein CASSQEGAGDRELYYEQYF.

The CDR3 spells CASSLYGGSYEQYF. The DNA for the CDR3 is TGTGCCAGCAGTTTGTACGGCGGCTCCTACGAGCAGTACTTC. The J gene is TRBJ2-7, the V gene TRBV27; no clear D gene. The CDR3 has 14 amino acids. CDR1 and CDR2 from the germline V gene are MNHEY and SMNVEV (reference sequence). V was clipped by 3 bases and J by 0 bases, with 9 bases between them.